The rows below give T cell receptor beta chains drawn from one sample of a study of T cell repertoires in cytomegalovirus infection. TCRdb analysed the reads with MiXCR anew, one entry per CDR3 protein. The sample yields approximately 290,000 distinct CDR3 sequences, 25% seen once. Sequencing was performed on PBMCs. All receptors come from a human donor in good health (CMV status not recorded). Some clones in this sample may be carry-over from other donors' samples. The CDR3 runs from the conserved cysteine through the conserved F or W. The D gene is left open where the match is weak. Some rows have no size entry. The others give once, few or many, or a class for an expanded clone.

CDR3 length	V gene	J gene	clone size	D gene	CDR3 protein	CDR3 DNA
16	TRBV7-2	TRBJ2-5	many	TRBD2	CASSFRRAGGKETQYF	TGTGCCAGCAGCTTCAGAAGGGCGGGAGGTAAAGAGACCCAGTACTTC
17	TRBV4-3	TRBJ1-4	many	TRBD1	CASSQDQIDRGDEKLFF	TGCGCCAGCAGCCAAGATCAAATCGACAGGGGGGACGAAAAACTGTTTTTT
15	TRBV5-4	TRBJ2-1	few	-	CASSWTSIPHNEQFF	TGTGCCAGCAGCTGGACATCTATCCCCCACAATGAGCAGTTCTTC
19	TRBV7-2	TRBJ1-1	many	-	CASSSMVSTKILRNTEAFF	TGTGCCAGCAGCTCAATGGTTTCGACAAAAATCCTCAGGAACACTGAAGCTTTCTTT
16	TRBV4-1	TRBJ2-7	-	TRBD2	CASSQDSGRISYEQYF	TGCGCCAGCAGCCAAGATAGCGGGAGAATATCCTACGAGCAGTACTTC
11	TRBV6-1	TRBJ2-7	many	-	CASREGGEQYF	TGTGCCAGCAGGGAGGGAGGCGAGCAGTACTTC
18	TRBV2	TRBJ2-3	-	TRBD1	CASSERGQGYLSTDTQYF	TGTGCCAGCAGTGAAAGGGGACAGGGTTATCTTAGCACAGATACGCAGTATTTT
13	TRBV11-2	TRBJ2-1	many	TRBD2	CASGGRSYNEQFF	TGTGCCAGCGGCGGGAGAAGCTACAATGAGCAGTTCTTC
16	TRBV7-9	TRBJ2-2	-	-	CASSLDVQGNTGELFF	TGTGCCAGCAGCTTAGACGTACAGGGGAACACCGGGGAGCTGTTTTTT
14	TRBV19	TRBJ2-5	-	-	CASSTKGLVETQYF	TGTGCCAGTAGTACCAAGGGGTTGGTGGAGACCCAGTACTTC
15	TRBV7-8	TRBJ2-1	many	TRBD2	CASNLVGTRHNEQFF	TGTGCCAGCAACCTGGTAGGGACTAGACACAATGAGCAGTTCTTC
13	TRBV7-2	TRBJ2-7	many	-	CASSLVFAYEQYF	TGTGCCAGCAGCTTAGTTTTCGCCTACGAGCAGTACTTC
15	TRBV20-1	TRBJ1-1	-	TRBD1	CSARDPTGGGTEAFF	TGCAGTGCTAGAGATCCCACAGGGGGCGGGACTGAAGCTTTCTTT
17	TRBV14	TRBJ2-7	-	-	CASSQDNRPRISYEQYF	TGTGCCAGCAGCCAAGATAATAGGCCACGGATTTCTTACGAGCAGTACTTC
15	TRBV20-1	TRBJ1-4	once	-	CSATDLAGLNEKLFF	TGCAGTGCTACAGACCTCGCGGGGTTAAATGAAAAACTGTTTTTT
14	TRBV14	TRBJ2-1	-	-	CASSQARVRNEQFF	TGTGCCAGCAGCCAAGCCCGGGTACGCAATGAGCAGTTCTTC